This passage covers 9 T cell receptor beta chains from one sample sequenced in a study of T cell responses to AZD1222 COVID-19 vaccine. Here immunoSEQ multiplex PCR was the method, and the copy in TCRdb shows in-frame clones only, minus some. The table includes some 120,000 clones, over 90% detected once. The source material was peripheral blood, sampled on day 0 of AZD1222 vaccination. Every receptor here comes from an adult in good health.

V usage is TRBV18 and J usage is TRBJ1-6, with D hard to call. Trimming pared 4 bases from V and 9 bases from J, leaving 19 bases between. There are 16 residues in the CDR3. CDR1 and CDR2 (germline): KGHSH, LQKENI. The CDR3 DNA sequence: TGTGCCAGCTCACTCCAGACACCAGCATTTGGTTCACCCCTCCACTTT. Translating it yields CASSLQTPAFGSPLHF. Variable domain in full (rest from reference TRBV18 and TRBJ1-6): NAGVMQNPRHLVRRRGQEARLRCSPMKGHSHVYWYRQLPEEGLKFMVYLQKENIIDESGMPKERFSAEFPKEGPSILRIQQVVRGDSAAYFCASSLQTPAFGSPLHFGNGTRLTVT.

This clone appeared once. The V gene is TRBV5-4, the J gene TRBJ2-3; 8 bases line up with TRBD1. The CDR3 is 16 residues long. The V gene end was trimmed by 1 base and the J gene end by 3 bases; junction bases not matched to a gene: 7. From germline, CDR1 is SGHNT and CDR2 YYREEE (reference sequence). The CDR3, as DNA: TGTGCCAGCAGCTTGATGGCAGGGGGCGGGACAGATACGCAGTATTTT. It translates to CASSLMAGGGTDTQYF.

The gene calls are TRBV29-1 and TRBJ1-1; perhaps TRBD1 as D (5 bases). This CDR3 has 13 residues. The germline V gene has CDR1 SQVTM and CDR2 ANQGSEA. Trimming shortened V by 4 bases and J by 4 bases, and 13 bases separated the two germline ends. CDR3 region: CSVVPGQGTEAFF. The CDR3 DNA reads TGCAGCGTTGTACCCGGGCAGGGCACTGAAGCTTTCTTT.

V usage is TRBV7-9 and J usage is TRBJ2-5; D ambiguous. CDR3 length: 17 residues. Trimming left V 5 bases short and J 2 bases short, with 21 bases between. Germline loops: CDR1 SEHNR, CDR2 FQNEAQ (reference sequence). Here the CDR3 reads CASSLTPLGGRQETQYF. CDR3 sequence (DNA): TGTGCCAGCAGCCTAACGCCCCTTGGTGGCAGACAAGAGACCCAGTACTTC.

The rearrangement uses TRBV13 and TRBJ1-1; weak D call: TRBD1 (5 bases). The V and J ends lost 5 bases and 2 bases respectively, with 12 bases between them. From germline, CDR1 is PRHDT and CDR2 FYEKMQ (reference sequence). There are 14 residues in the CDR3. The CDR3 nucleotides read TGTGCCAGCAGCGGGGACCGATCTAACACTGAAGCTTTCTTT. Residues: CASSGDRSNTEAFF.

The chain combines TRBV9 with TRBJ1-5, with TRBD1 as a possible D gene (5 bases). The germline V and J ends were trimmed by 3 bases and 5 bases, with 24 bases remaining between them. The CDR3 contains 18 residues. Germline V gene lookup returns CDR1 SGDLS and CDR2 YYNGEE. The chain's CDR3 is CASSEGHLARFEDQPQHF. CDR3 bases: TGTGCCAGCAGCGAAGGACATTTAGCTCGATTTGAAGATCAGCCCCAGCATTTT. Variable domain in full (rest from reference TRBV9 and TRBJ1-5): DSGVTQTPKHLITATGQRVTLRCSPRSGDLSVYWYQQSLDQGLQFLIQYYNGEERAKGNILERFSAQQFPDLHSELNLSSLELGDSALYFCASSEGHLARFEDQPQHFGDGTRLSIL.

The CDR3 DNA reads as TGTGCCAGTAGTATAATGGGACAACTAGAATGGGATGAGCAGTTCTTC. Its protein product is CASSIMGQLEWDEQFF. The J gene is TRBJ2-1, the V gene TRBV19, with D possibly matching TRBD1 (6 bases). Deletions cut 2 bases from V and 8 bases from J, with 19 bases between. The CDR3 runs to 16 residues. Germline V gene data show CDR1 as LNHDA and CDR2 as SQIVND (reference sequence).

The CDR3 DNA sequence: TGTGCCAGCAGCCAAAACCAAGGGACCTACTCCTACGAGCAGTACTTC. Translation: CASSQNQGTYSYEQYF. The chain combines TRBV4-2 with TRBJ2-7; either TRBD1 or TRBD2 may supply D (5 bases each). The V end lost 2 bases, the J end lost 0 bases, and 14 bases lay between the germline ends. CDR1 is LGHNA and CDR2 is YNFKEQ in the germline V gene. CDR3 length: 16 amino acids.

Concerning this clone: A read error may produce the germline difference seen at one junction end. The chain links TRBV6-5 to TRBJ1-1, with TRBD1 as a possible D gene (6 bases). Looked up from germline, CDR1 is MNHEY and CDR2 is SVGAGI. The CDR3 is 14 residues long. The CDR3 bases are TGTGCCAGCAGGAGTCGTCGGGACACCCGGCTTTGGGAGTTT. Encoded protein: CASRSRRDTRLWEF.